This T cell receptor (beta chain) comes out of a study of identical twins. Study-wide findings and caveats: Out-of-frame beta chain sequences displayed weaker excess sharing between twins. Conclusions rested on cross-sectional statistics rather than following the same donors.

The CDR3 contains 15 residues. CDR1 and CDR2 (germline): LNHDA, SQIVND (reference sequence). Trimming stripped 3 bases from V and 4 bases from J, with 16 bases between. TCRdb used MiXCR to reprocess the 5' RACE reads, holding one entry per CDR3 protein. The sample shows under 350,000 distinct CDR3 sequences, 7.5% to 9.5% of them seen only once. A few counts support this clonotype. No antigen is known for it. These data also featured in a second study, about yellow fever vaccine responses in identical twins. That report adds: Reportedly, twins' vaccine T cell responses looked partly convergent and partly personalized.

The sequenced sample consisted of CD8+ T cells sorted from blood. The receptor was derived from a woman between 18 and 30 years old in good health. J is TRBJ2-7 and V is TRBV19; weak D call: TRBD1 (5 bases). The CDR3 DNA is TGTGCCAGTAGTATTTATTGGGGCGGCGGTTACGAGCAGTACTTC. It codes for CASSIYWGGGYEQYF. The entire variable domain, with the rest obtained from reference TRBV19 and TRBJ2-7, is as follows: DGGITQSPKYLFRKEGQNVTLSCEQNLNHDAMYWYRQDPGQGLRLIYYSQIVNDFQKGDIAEGYSVSREKKESFPLTVTSAQKNPTAFYLCASSIYWGGGYEQYFGPGTRLTVT.